This section outlines one TCR beta chain sequence together with its context. Healthy Caucasian individuals from Russia aged 6 to 90 were enrolled as donors. The V segment lost 4 bases and the J segment 6 bases; nucleotides outside the gene matches: 3. Per the germline V gene, CDR1 is LNHNV and CDR2 is YYDKDF (reference sequence). The CDR3 is made up of 13 amino acids. Then a second PCR, running roughly 6 to 12 cycles, was carried out with a sample-barcoded 5' primer and a J-beta primer mix. TCRdb fed the 5' RACE reads into MiXCR, producing one record per CDR3 protein. The repertoire holds about 730,000 distinct CDR3 sequences, more than 40% seen once, with around a fifth in the top ten. The sample comes from a study of blood T cells in healthy people across ages.

The TCR comes from a woman between 55 and 75 years old in good health. J is TRBJ2-3 and V is TRBV15; 8 positions match TRBD2. Sequencing used blood. This CDR3 reads CATSTGGWDTQYF. The CDR3 DNA follows: TGTGCCACCAGCACGGGGGGGTGGGATACGCAGTATTTT.